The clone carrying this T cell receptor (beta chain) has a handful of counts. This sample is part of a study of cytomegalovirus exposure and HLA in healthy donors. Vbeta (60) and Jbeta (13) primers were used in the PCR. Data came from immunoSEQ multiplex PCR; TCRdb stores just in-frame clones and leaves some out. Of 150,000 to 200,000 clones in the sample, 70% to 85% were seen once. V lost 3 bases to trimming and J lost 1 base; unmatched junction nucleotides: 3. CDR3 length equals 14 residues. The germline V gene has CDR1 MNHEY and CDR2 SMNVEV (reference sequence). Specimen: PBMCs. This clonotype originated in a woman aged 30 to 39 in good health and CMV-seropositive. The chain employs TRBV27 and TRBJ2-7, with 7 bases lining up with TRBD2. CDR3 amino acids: CASSFGAGSYEQYF. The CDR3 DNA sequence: TGTGCCAGCAGTTTTGGAGCGGGATCCTACGAGCAGTACTTC.